What follows are 23 T cell receptor beta chains derived from one specimen sequenced in a study of CD8 T cells in ankylosing spondylitis. Using its own MiXCR run on the 5' RACE reads, TCRdb lists one record per CDR3 protein. The sample gives 250,000 to 300,000 distinct CDR3 sequences, about 20% of which show up once; roughly 34% is in the top ten. The sample taken for sequencing was blood, either unsorted or a sorted T cell fraction (not recorded which). These receptors originate from a male donor with ankylosing spondylitis or in good health (not recorded which).

This clonotype was detected only a few times. CDR3 in DNA: TGTGCCAGCAGCTTAGCCACCGGGACTAGCGCCGACGAGCAGTACTTC. Its protein is CASSLATGTSADEQYF. The rearrangement links TRBV7-9 to TRBJ2-7; 10 nucleotides line up with TRBD2. This CDR3 has 16 amino acids. With V trimmed by 0 bases and J by 5 bases, 7 bases remained unmatched. CDR1 and CDR2 (germline): SEHNR, FQNEAQ (reference sequence).

This sequence joins TRBV12-3 or TRBV12-4 and TRBJ2-1; D is possibly TRBD1 (5 bases). Trimming pared 4 bases from V and 0 bases from J, leaving 10 bases between. The CDR3 covers 15 residues. The CDR3 DNA reads as TGTGCCAGCAGTTCTGGGGCCATCTCCTACAATGAGCAGTTCTTC. It specifies CASSSGAISYNEQFF.

This clonotype was seen a handful of times. This rearrangement joins TRBV2 to TRBJ2-7; no firm D call. Germline CDR1 and CDR2: SNHLY and FYNNEI. Deletions cut 6 bases from V and 6 bases from J, with 9 bases between. The CDR3 consists of 11 residues. CDR3 region: CASSLRGEQYF. CDR3 coding DNA: TGTGCCAGCAGCCTACGTGGCGAGCAGTACTTC.

This clonotype appeared many times. The chain has TRBV29-1 and TRBJ2-7; no firm D call. CDR1 SQVTM and CDR2 ANQGSEA come from the germline V gene. CDR3 length: 11 residues. The V end was cut by 6 bases, the J end by 2 bases, with 8 bases between. The CDR3 nucleotides read TGCAGCGTACGTAGTGCCTACGAGCAGTACTTC. Its protein product is CSVRSAYEQYF.

J is TRBJ2-1 and V is TRBV7-6; 12 nucleotides agree with TRBD2. The CDR3 length is 17 residues. The V gene's germline CDR1 is SGHVS and CDR2 FNYEAQ. Losses at the gene ends were 3 bases for V and 2 bases for J; bases not matched to a gene: 5. The CDR3 sequence: CASSLTSGSPAYNEQFF. In DNA form, the CDR3 reads TGTGCCAGCAGCTTGACTAGCGGGAGCCCAGCCTACAATGAGCAGTTCTTC.

As for this clonotype: At one boundary the junction diverges from the germline segment, which might be a read error. This chain joins TRBV11-2 and TRBJ2-4, with D perhaps being TRBD1 or TRBD2 (6 bases each). Germline V gives CDR1 SGHAT, CDR2 FQNNGV. The CDR3 loop spans 18 amino acids. This chain's CDR3 is CVSSFWPGGDNGKNIQYF. CDR3 DNA sequence: TGTGTCAGCAGCTTCTGGCCAGGAGGGGACAACGGCAAAAACATTCAGTACTTC.

This clonotype was seen only a few times. The genes are TRBV4-2 and TRBJ2-7, with 11 bases that match TRBD2. CDR3 length: 16 amino acids. V trimming: 0 bases; J trimming: 4 bases; junction bases outside the gene matches: 5. Germline V CDR1 and CDR2: LGHNA, YNFKEQ. The CDR3 nucleotides are TGTGCCAGCAGCCAAGATGGGGGACTAGCGGTATACGAGCAGTACTTC. It is translated as CASSQDGGLAVYEQYF.

This clonotype was recorded at least ten times. The chain combines TRBV12-3 or TRBV12-4 with TRBJ1-2; 9 nucleotides agree with TRBD1. J lost 6 bases, V lost 6 bases, and 5 bases had no gene match. CDR3 length: 13 residues. CDR3 in amino acids: CASSPRTGDGYTF. In DNA, the CDR3 is TGTGCCAGCAGCCCGAGGACAGGGGATGGCTACACCTTC.

The CDR3 loop reads CASSYSWREGHVYEQFF. CDR3 nucleotide sequence: TGTGCCAGCAGTTACTCGTGGCGGGAGGGCCATGTTTATGAGCAGTTCTTC. This chain links TRBV6-5 with TRBJ2-1; 9 bases fit TRBD2. After removal of 0 bases from V and 8 bases from J, the junction contained 11 bases not matched to a gene. The CDR3 loop spans 17 amino acids. From germline, CDR1 is MNHEY and CDR2 SVGAGI.

The CDR3 sequence: CASSLGAGAPEQYF. CDR3 sequence (DNA): TGTGCCAGCAGTTTAGGGGCGGGAGCCCCCGAGCAGTACTTC. The chain combines TRBV27 with TRBJ2-7; 7 positions agree with TRBD2. The CDR3 is 14 residues long. Looked up from germline, CDR1 is MNHEY and CDR2 is SMNVEV (reference sequence). The ends lost 2 bases at V and 6 bases at J; junction bases unmatched: 7.

The J gene is TRBJ2-2, the V gene TRBV15, with 12 bases fitting TRBD2. Trimming cost V 3 bases and J 6 bases; bases outside gene matches: 8. Germline CDR1 and CDR2: LNHNV and YYDKDF (reference sequence). This CDR3 is 17 amino acids long. DNA for the CDR3: TGTGCCACCAGCAGCCAACCTAGCGGGAGGGTCGCCGGGGAGCTGTTTTTT. It is translated as CATSSQPSGRVAGELFF.

There are a few counts of this clonotype. J is TRBJ2-7 and V is TRBV11-2; possible D gene TRBD1, 6 bases. Germline V CDR1 and CDR2: SGHAT, FQNNGV. The CDR3 spans 18 residues. The V gene lost 2 bases and the J gene lost 2 bases, with 22 bases spanning the gap. In DNA form, the CDR3 reads TGTGCCAGCAGCTTATGGGATCCTATCAGGGGCTTGACCTACGAGCAGTACTTC. Its protein is CASSLWDPIRGLTYEQYF. Full variable domain (rest looked up from reference TRBV11-2 and TRBJ2-7): EAGVAQSPRYKIIEKRQSVAFWCNPISGHATLYWYQQILGQGPKLLIQFQNNGVVDDSQLPKDRFSAERLKGVDSTLKIQPAKLEDSAVYLCASSLWDPIRGLTYEQYFGPGTRLTVT.

The chain employs TRBV15 and TRBJ2-7, with D unclear. This CDR3 is built from 15 residues. Germline CDR1 and CDR2: LNHNV and YYDKDF (reference sequence). Trimming left V 0 bases short and J 4 bases short, with 13 bases between. CDR3 in amino acids: CATSRDFGSGYEQYF. The CDR3 DNA follows: TGTGCCACCAGCAGAGATTTTGGGTCTGGTTACGAGCAGTACTTC.

This chain links TRBV5-1 with TRBJ2-3; D possibly corresponds to TRBD2 (6 bases). Trimming removed 5 bases from V and 2 bases from J, with 18 bases in between. The CDR3 is 16 amino acids. Per the germline V gene, CDR1 is SGHRS and CDR2 is YFSETQ. CDR3 region: CASSLFRGEITDTQYF. In DNA form, the CDR3 reads TGCGCCAGCAGTTTATTCCGCGGGGAAATCACAGATACGCAGTATTTT.

In this sample, this clonotype turned up a few times. The chain combines TRBV5-1 with TRBJ2-1; 9 bases match TRBD2. V lost 4 bases to trimming and J lost 4 bases; unmatched junction nucleotides: 6. Germline-derived CDR1 and CDR2 are SGHRS and YFSETQ. The CDR3 runs to 15 residues. The CDR3 DNA sequence: TGCGCCAGCAGCCCGGCTAGCGGGGCTTACAATGAGCAGTTCTTC. Protein product: CASSPASGAYNEQFF.

This clonotype appeared a few times. V gene TRBV27 combines with J gene TRBJ2-7, with a tentative D call TRBD1 (6 bases). CDR1 is MNHEY and CDR2 is SMNVEV in the germline V gene (reference sequence). V lost 5 bases and J lost 2, with 13 bases in between. This CDR3 is 14 amino acids long. The CDR3 is CASSPEDSTYEQYF. The CDR3 DNA sequence: TGTGCCAGCAGTCCCGAGGACAGCACCTACGAGCAGTACTTC.

This clonotype occurred a few times. This chain connects TRBV9 to TRBJ2-1; TRBD1 matches at 7 bases. Germline CDR1 and CDR2: SGDLS and YYNGEE. The CDR3 extends over 15 amino acids. The J segment lost 6 bases and the V segment lost 0 bases, leaving 6 bases of the junction unmatched. CDR3 DNA sequence: TGTGCCAGCAGCGTAGAAAAGGGGGCCGGCAATGAGCAGTTCTTC. Translated, it gives CASSVEKGAGNEQFF. Full variable domain (missing parts from reference TRBV9 and TRBJ2-1): DSGVTQTPKHLITATGQRVTLRCSPRSGDLSVYWYQQSLDQGLQFLIQYYNGEERAKGNILERFSAQQFPDLHSELNLSSLELGDSALYFCASSVEKGAGNEQFFGPGTRLTVL.

This clonotype has just a few counts. The chain uses TRBV20-1 and TRBJ1-1; no definite D call. CDR3 length: 15 residues. Trimming stripped 0 bases from V and 2 bases from J, with 13 bases between. Germline V CDR1 and CDR2: DFQATT, SNEGSKA (reference sequence). CDR3 nucleotide sequence: TGCAGTGCTAGAGATTATAGGGCGAGTAACACTGAAGCTTTCTTT. Amino acid sequence: CSARDYRASNTEAFF.

This clonotype was observed at least ten times. The rearrangement links TRBV29-1 to TRBJ2-3, with 8 bases lining up with TRBD1. With V trimmed by 3 bases and J by 4 bases, 6 bases remained unmatched. The CDR3 runs to 14 residues. Germline CDR1 is SQVTM and CDR2 is ANQGSEA. CDR3 loop: CSVEGQVMADTQYF. The CDR3 DNA sequence: TGCAGCGTTGAGGGACAGGTTATGGCAGATACGCAGTATTTT.

The V gene is TRBV29-1, the J gene TRBJ2-7; no firm D call. V was pared by 1 base and J by 5 bases, with 15 bases between. CDR1 and CDR2 from the germline V gene are SQVTM and ANQGSEA. The CDR3 extends over 14 amino acids. The CDR3 DNA is TGCAGCGTTGAAGGGGGTCACTTAACCAACGAGCAGTACTTC. Translated: CSVEGGHLTNEQYF.

This clonotype was counted only a few times. V is TRBV6-2 or TRBV6-3 and J is TRBJ2-7; D is unresolved. Trimming removed 4 bases from V and 1 base from J, with 14 bases in between. Per the germline V gene, CDR1 is MNHEY and CDR2 is SVGEGT. The CDR3 loop spans 15 amino acids. CDR3 in amino acids: CASSSPQDGSYEQYF. The CDR3, as DNA: TGTGCCAGCAGTTCCCCGCAGGACGGGTCCTACGAGCAGTACTTC.

This clonotype showed up many times. The rearrangement links TRBV7-2 to TRBJ2-1; 7 nucleotides agree with TRBD2. The CDR3 totals 16 residues. The V gene's germline CDR1 is SGHTA and CDR2 FQGNSA. J gave up 1 base and V 5 bases, and 8 bases lay outside the gene matches. CDR3 sequence (DNA): TGTGCCAGCAGCCCCGCCGGGGGAGGGTCCTACAATGAGCAGTTCTTC. Translation gives CASSPAGGGSYNEQFF. The full variable domain, with the rest looked up from reference TRBV7-2 and TRBJ2-1, is GAGVSQSPSNKVTEKGKDVELRCDPISGHTALYWYRQSLGQGLEFLIYFQGNSAPDKSGLPSDRFSAERTGGSVSTLTIQRTQQEDSAVYLCASSPAGGGSYNEQFFGPGTRLTVL.

As concerns this clonotype: One end of the junction fails to match germline, which may point to a read error. The chain combines TRBV20-1 with TRBJ2-7; 9 nucleotides line up with TRBD1. Germline values: CDR1 DFQATT, CDR2 SNEGSKA (reference sequence). The CDR3 totals 15 residues. Here the CDR3 reads CSARARTGVTHEQYF. As DNA, the CDR3 is TGCAGTGCTAGAGCCCGGACAGGGGTGACCCACGAGCAGTACTTT.